Listed here are 20 T cell receptor beta chains from one sample, sequenced in a study of T-cell reconstitution after alpha-beta-depleted transplantation in children. It was with unique molecular identifiers that the TCRbeta library was prepared. Each CDR3 protein is one row after TCRdb ran MiXCR on the PCR reads. The sample records 200,000 to 250,000 distinct CDR3 sequences, 20% to 30% being singletons. The starting material was PBMCs, obtained before TCRalphabeta/CD19-depleted stem cell transplant. These receptors all come from a girl aged 2-10 years with Fanconi anemia, due to receive a stem cell transplant.

The V gene is TRBV18, the J gene TRBJ2-7, with 8 positions matching TRBD2. The V segment lost 5 bases and the J segment 6 bases; nucleotides outside the gene matches: 12. Germline assignment: CDR1 KGHSH and CDR2 LQKENI. This CDR3 contains 15 residues. The CDR3 protein is CASSNTGGAVAEQYF. For the CDR3, the DNA is TGTGCCAGCTCAAACACCGGGGGGGCCGTAGCCGAGCAGTACTTC. Together with reference TRBV18 and TRBJ2-7, the CDR3 gives the full variable domain: NAGVMQNPRHLVRRRGQEARLRCSPMKGHSHVYWYRQLPEEGLKFMVYLQKENIIDESGMPKERFSAEFPKEGPSILRIQQVVRGDSAAYFCASSNTGGAVAEQYFGPGTRLTVT.

V usage is TRBV28 and J usage is TRBJ2-7, with D possibly called TRBD1 or TRBD2 (5 bases each). The CDR3 length is 15 residues. Trimming cost V 3 bases and J 2 bases, with 14 bases left between them. Germline CDR1 reads MDHEN; CDR2 reads SYDVKM. The CDR3 region is CASSLTGTATYEQYF. The CDR3 nucleotides read TGTGCCAGCAGTTTGACCGGGACCGCTACCTACGAGCAGTACTTC.

This clonotype appeared many times. The chain has TRBV12-3 or TRBV12-4 and TRBJ2-7; 12 nucleotides agree with TRBD2. With V trimmed by 3 bases and J by 3 bases, 3 bases remained unmatched. This CDR3 is built from 15 residues. The CDR3 sequence is CASSLTSGGHYEQYF. In DNA form, the CDR3 reads TGTGCCAGCAGTTTGACTAGCGGGGGCCACTACGAGCAGTACTTC.

The V call is TRBV6-2 or TRBV6-3, the J call TRBJ2-1, with a possible D match to TRBD2 (6 bases). With 2 bases removed from V and 3 bases from J, the gap between germline ends came to 17 bases. Germline values: CDR1 MNHEY, CDR2 SVGEGT. CDR3 size: 17 residues. CDR3 in amino acids: CASSYRRVRDIYNEQFF. The CDR3 DNA reads as TGTGCCAGCAGTTACCGGCGTGTGCGGGATATCTACAATGAGCAGTTCTTC.

This clonotype turned up a few times. This rearrangement joins TRBV29-1 to TRBJ2-3; D uncertain. The CDR3 spans 14 residues. Trimming took off 4 bases at V and 2 bases at J, with 13 bases between the two ends. From germline, CDR1 is SQVTM and CDR2 ANQGSEA. The CDR3 coding sequence is TGCAGCGTTGGCCCGGAACTTACCACAGATACGCAGTATTTT. This encodes CSVGPELTTDTQYF.

This clonotype has a handful of counts. CDR3 sequence (DNA): TGTGCCAGCAGCTTGGTTAATCACGAGCAGTACTTC. The encoded protein is CASSLVNHEQYF. This chain joins TRBV5-6 and TRBJ2-7, with D unresolved. The V and J ends lost 0 bases and 5 bases respectively, with 6 bases between them. The CDR3 runs to 12 residues. Germline V gives CDR1 SGHDT, CDR2 YYEEEE. The whole variable domain, remainder taken from reference TRBV5-6 and TRBJ2-7, is DAGVTQSPTHLIKTRGQQVTLRCSPKSGHDTVSWYQQALGQGPQFIFQYYEEEERQRGNFPDRFSGHQFPNYSSELNVNALLLGDSALYLCASSLVNHEQYFGPGTRLTVT.

The sample holds a few counts of this clonotype. The chain combines TRBV28 with TRBJ2-7, with TRBD1 identical over 10 bases. The CDR3 has 15 amino acids. The V gene end was trimmed by 4 bases and the J gene end by 3 bases; junction bases not matched to a gene: 6. Per the germline V gene, CDR1 is MDHEN and CDR2 is SYDVKM. DNA of the CDR3: TGTGCCAGCAGTTGGACGGGACAGGGGAGCTACGAGCAGTACTTC. The encoded protein is CASSWTGQGSYEQYF.

This clonotype has at least ten counts. The chain recombines TRBV29-1 with TRBJ2-7; no clear D. The CDR3 is 13 amino acids. Trimming cost V 4 bases and J 0 bases, with 10 bases left between them. Germline loops: CDR1 SQVTM, CDR2 ANQGSEA. The CDR3 DNA is TGCAGCGTTGTGGCGGTACCCTCCTACGAGCAGTACTTC. It translates to CSVVAVPSYEQYF.

This clonotype was recorded a few times. The chain uses TRBV6-1 and TRBJ2-1; perhaps TRBD2 as D (5 bases). Looked up from germline, CDR1 is MNHNS and CDR2 is SASEGT. Trimming took off 0 bases at V and 4 bases at J, with 13 bases between the two ends. This CDR3 is 16 amino acids long. The CDR3 coding sequence is TGTGCCAGCAGTGAAGCGCGCTGGACTCCTTACAATGAGCAGTTCTTC. Its translation is CASSEARWTPYNEQFF.

The gene calls are TRBV29-1 and TRBJ2-7; D gene ambiguous. Germline V gives CDR1 SQVTM, CDR2 ANQGSEA. V lost 1 base and J lost 3, with 7 bases in between. The CDR3 runs 12 residues. In nucleotides, the CDR3 is TGCAGCGTTGAAGGTCGTTTCTACGAGCAGTACTTC. Its translation is CSVEGRFYEQYF.

This clonotype was detected a few times. This chain joins TRBV29-1 and TRBJ2-7; 8 positions match TRBD1. The junction had 6 bases not matched to a gene; V was cut back by 6 bases and J by 5 bases. This CDR3 has 12 residues. Germline V CDR1 and CDR2: SQVTM, ANQGSEA. Here the CDR3 DNA reads TGCAGCGTATCGGACAGGGAGAACGAGCAGTACTTC. Protein: CSVSDRENEQYF.

V and J are TRBV2 and TRBJ2-7; 8 nucleotides line up with TRBD1. This CDR3 has 12 amino acids. Germline trimming cut 3 bases from V and 5 bases from J; bases unmatched to any gene: 0. Germline V gives CDR1 SNHLY, CDR2 FYNNEI. CDR3 sequence reads: CASSDRGHEQYF. The CDR3 DNA reads as TGTGCCAGCAGTGACAGGGGGCACGAGCAGTACTTC. Variable domain in full (rest from reference TRBV2 and TRBJ2-7): EPEVTQTPSHQVTQMGQEVILRCVPISNHLYFYWYRQILGQKVEFLVSFYNNEISEKSEIFDDQFSVERPDGSNFTLKIRSTKLEDSAMYFCASSDRGHEQYFGPGTRLTVT.

V gene TRBV2 combines with J gene TRBJ2-1; TRBD2 agrees at 7 bases. The CDR3 is 14 amino acids. Germline CDR1 reads SNHLY; CDR2 reads FYNNEI. The trim removed 5 bases at V and 10 bases at J, leaving 11 bases unmatched. The CDR3 nucleotides are TGTGCCAGCAGTTACCTAGCGGCCCTCAAGGAGCAGTTCTTC. Amino acid sequence: CASSYLAALKEQFF.

In the case of this clonotype: The junction departs from the called germline gene at one end, perhaps through a read error. CDR3 region: CCASTTSINNYNEQFF. As DNA, the CDR3 is TGCTGTGCTAGTACGACTAGCATCAACAACTACAATGAGCAGTTCTTC. The chain is built from TRBV20-1 and TRBJ2-1, with 7 bases that match TRBD2. The CDR3 spans 16 residues. The germline V gene encodes CDR1 DFQATT and CDR2 SNEGSKA (reference sequence).

This clonotype came up a few times. The chain employs TRBV7-3 and TRBJ2-1; 9 bases are a match to TRBD2. The CDR3 sequence is 15 residues long. V dropped 2 bases and J dropped 7; count of bases not matched to a gene: 6. Looked up from germline, CDR1 is SGHTA and CDR2 is FQGTGA. The CDR3 DNA reads TGTGCCAGCAGCTTATTTGCGGGAGGGAAAAATGAGCAGTTCTTC. Its translation: CASSLFAGGKNEQFF.

This clonotype was seen at least ten times. The chain recombines TRBV6-4 with TRBJ2-1; 13 bases match TRBD2. CDR3 size: 14 residues. J was trimmed by 8 bases and V by 6 bases; bases with no gene match: 4. Germline lookup yields CDR1 MRHNA and CDR2 SNTAGT. As DNA, the CDR3 is TGTGCCAGCAGAAGGACTAGCGGGAGCGATGAGCAGTTCTTC. This sequence encodes CASRRTSGSDEQFF.

The rearrangement uses TRBV5-1 and TRBJ2-1; 7 positions match TRBD2. Germline CDR1 SGHRS, CDR2 YFSETQ. J gave up 7 bases and V 5 bases, and 18 bases lay outside the gene matches. The CDR3 sequence is 17 residues long. The CDR3 bases are TGCGCCAGCAGACACGACCTCGGTTTGACAGCGGGAAATGAGCAGTTCTTC. Amino acids: CASRHDLGLTAGNEQFF.

This chain uses TRBV6-4 with TRBJ1-5; the D gene is possibly TRBD1 (5 bases). Germline loops: CDR1 MRHNA, CDR2 SNTAGT. Trimming cost V 10 bases and J 5 bases, with 15 bases left between them. The CDR3 covers 13 residues. The DNA for the CDR3 is TGTGCCAACAGCCGGGACTATCATCAGCCCCAGCATTTT. It translates to CANSRDYHQPQHF.

The chain employs TRBV28 and TRBJ2-3; TRBD1 agrees at 9 bases. This CDR3 comprises 17 residues. After removal of 6 bases from V and 0 bases from J, the junction contained 10 bases not matched to a gene. CDR1 MDHEN and CDR2 SYDVKM come from the germline V gene. Here the CDR3 DNA reads TGTGCCAGCAGCCTACTAACCGGGACAGGGAGCACAGATACGCAGTATTTT. Translating it yields CASSLLTGTGSTDTQYF.

Ten or more counts support this clonotype. The chain recombines TRBV12-3 or TRBV12-4 with TRBJ2-1; the match to TRBD2 covers 10 bases. This CDR3 is built from 17 residues. With 3 bases clipped from V and 1 base from J, the junction kept 6 bases outside the gene matches. In DNA form, the CDR3 reads TGTGCCAGCAGTTTGGCTAGCGGGAGTGGTTCCTACAATGAGCAGTTCTTC. This encodes CASSLASGSGSYNEQFF.